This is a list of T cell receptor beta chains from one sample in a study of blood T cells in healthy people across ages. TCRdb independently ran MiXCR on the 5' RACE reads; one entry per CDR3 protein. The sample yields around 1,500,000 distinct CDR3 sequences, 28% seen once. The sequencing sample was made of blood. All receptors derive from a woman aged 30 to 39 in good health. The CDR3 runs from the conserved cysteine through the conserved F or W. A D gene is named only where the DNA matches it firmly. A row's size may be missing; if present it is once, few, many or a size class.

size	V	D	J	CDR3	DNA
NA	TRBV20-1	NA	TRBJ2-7	CSASSGLDYEQYF	TGCAGTGCTAGCTCAGGGTTGGACTACGAGCAGTACTTC
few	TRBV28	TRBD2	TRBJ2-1	CASRHGTSGESSYNEQFF	TGTGCCAGCAGACACGGGACTAGCGGGGAGAGCTCCTACAATGAGCAGTTCTTC
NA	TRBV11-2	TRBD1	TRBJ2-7	CASSPTDRGHEQYF	TGTGCCAGCAGTCCTACCGACAGGGGACACGAGCAGTACTTC
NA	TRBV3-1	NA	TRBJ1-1	CASSSGWGTEAFF	TGTGCCAGCAGCAGCGGGTGGGGCACTGAAGCTTTCTTT
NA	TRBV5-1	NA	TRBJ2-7	CASSGDASSYEQYF	TGCGCCAGCAGCGGGGACGCCAGCTCCTACGAGCAGTACTTC
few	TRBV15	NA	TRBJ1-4	CATSRDLDLTNEKLFF	TGTGCCACCAGCAGAGATTTGGACCTCACTAATGAAAAACTGTTTTTT
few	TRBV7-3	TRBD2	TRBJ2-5	CASSLNGAGGEETQYF	TGTGCCAGCAGCTTAAACGGAGCGGGGGGAGAAGAGACCCAGTACTTC
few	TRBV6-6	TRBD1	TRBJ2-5	CASSYIGTGVGEQYF	TGTGCCAGCAGTTACATAGGGACAGGGGTGGGTGAGCAGTACTTC
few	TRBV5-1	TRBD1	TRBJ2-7	CASSSRDRIIYEQYF	TGCGCCAGCAGCTCAAGGGACAGGATAATCTACGAGCAGTACTTC
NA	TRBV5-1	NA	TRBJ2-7	CASSSDGTTYEQYF	TGCGCCAGCAGCTCTGACGGCACCACCTACGAGCAGTACTTC
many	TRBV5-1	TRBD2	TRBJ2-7	CASSLDVAGAPYEQYF	TGCGCCAGCAGCTTGGACGTAGCGGGGGCCCCCTACGAGCAGTACTTC
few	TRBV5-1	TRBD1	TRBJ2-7	CTSSLANRGDEQYF	TGCACCAGCAGCTTGGCCAACAGGGGAGACGAGCAGTACTTC
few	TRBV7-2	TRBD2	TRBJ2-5	CASSKRAGGFGEETQYF	TGTGCCAGCAGCAAAAGGGCGGGGGGATTTGGGGAAGAGACCCAGTACTTC
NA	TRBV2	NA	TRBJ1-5	CASRLGSRNQPQHF	TGTGCCAGCAGATTAGGGTCGCGGAATCAGCCCCAGCATTTT
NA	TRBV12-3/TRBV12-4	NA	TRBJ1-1	CASSFMGLRTEAFF	TGTGCCAGCAGTTTCATGGGGTTAAGAACTGAAGCTTTCTTT
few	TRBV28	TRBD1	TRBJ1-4	CASTLGQTSATNEKLFF	TGTGCCAGCACTTTGGGACAGACCTCTGCAACTAATGAAAAACTGTTTTTT
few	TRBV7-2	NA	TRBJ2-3	CASSSGLPPDTQYF	TGTGCCAGCAGCTCCGGGTTGCCGCCAGATACGCAGTATTTT
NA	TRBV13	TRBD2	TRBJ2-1	CTSSLGLASGGTYNEQFF	TGTACCAGCAGCTTAGGCTTGGCTAGCGGGGGAACCTACAATGAGCAGTTCTTC
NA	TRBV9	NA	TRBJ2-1	CAGSVVPGYNEQFF	TGTGCCGGCAGCGTAGTTCCGGGATACAATGAGCAGTTCTTC
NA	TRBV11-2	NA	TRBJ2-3	CASSLDGQLRDTQYF	TGTGCCAGCAGCTTAGATGGTCAGCTAAGAGATACGCAGTATTTT
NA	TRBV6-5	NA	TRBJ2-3	CASSRGARSDTQYF	TGTGCCAGCAGTCGCGGGGCGCGCTCAGATACGCAGTATTTT
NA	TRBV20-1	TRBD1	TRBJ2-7	CSARDMGTGGYEQYF	TGCAGTGCTAGAGATATGGGGACAGGGGGCTACGAGCAGTACTTC
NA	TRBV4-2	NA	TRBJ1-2	CASSPPGRGRGYTF	TGTGCCAGCAGCCCCCCGGGACGGGGGAGAGGCTACACCTTC
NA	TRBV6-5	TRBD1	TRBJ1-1	CASSYDFRGRGTEAFF	TGTGCCAGCAGTTACGATTTTAGGGGGCGCGGGACTGAAGCTTTCTTT
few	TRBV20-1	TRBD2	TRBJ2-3	CSASSGPGGDTQYF	TGCAGTGCCTCAAGCGGGCCGGGGGGGGATACGCAGTATTTT
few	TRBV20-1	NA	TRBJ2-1	CSAWGLTLGEQFF	TGCAGTGCCTGGGGGTTGACCCTCGGTGAGCAGTTCTTC